This passage covers 14 T cell receptor beta chains from one sample sequenced in a study of response to subunit inactivated influenza vaccine. TCRdb reanalysed the RT-PCR reads using MiXCR and keeps one entry per CDR3 protein. The sample carries more than 450,000 distinct CDR3 sequences, around 11% recorded once. These data also featured in a second study, about T cells expressing NK-cell markers. From that study: Libraries used 5'RACE template switching adding universal primer site and UMIs.

Source: PBMCs from blood, taken on the day of vaccination. Receptor source: a man aged 50-59 years who received an inactivated influenza vaccine.

The chain uses TRBV28 and TRBJ2-5, with D possibly TRBD2 on 5 matching bases. The tail of the sequence fits TRBJ2-1 better, so the J call may be wrong. CDR3 length: 15 amino acids. Germline lookup yields CDR1 MDHEN and CDR2 SYDVKM. The CDR3 DNA is TGTGCCAGCAGTCCCCTCGGCGGGCTCCAAGAGACCCAGTTCTTC. It codes for CASSPLGGLQETQFF.

The CDR3 here is CASSPRGRNEQFF. The CDR3 DNA is TGTGCCAGCTCACCACGCGGTCGAAATGAGCAGTTCTTC. The chain couples TRBV18 to TRBJ2-1; no definite D call. This CDR3 is built from 13 residues. Germline V gene lookup returns CDR1 KGHSH and CDR2 LQKENI. V lost 1 base, J lost 7 bases, and 8 bases lay in between.

This clonotype showed up just a few times. The chain combines TRBV7-9 with TRBJ1-3; D is ambiguous. With 5 bases removed from V and 9 bases from J, the gap between germline ends came to 11 bases. Germline CDR1 reads SEHNR; CDR2 reads FQNEAQ (reference sequence). The CDR3 covers 12 residues. As DNA, the CDR3 is TGTGCCAGCAGCCCCCCAGGAGGCACCATATATTTT. This translates into CASSPPGGTIYF.

Ten or more counts support this clonotype. The chain carries TRBV4-1 and TRBJ2-3; the D is unclear. Trimming took off 0 bases at V and 8 bases at J, with 6 bases between the two ends. Per the germline V gene, CDR1 is MGHRA and CDR2 is YSYEKL. The CDR3 runs 12 residues. This CDR3 reads CASSQELGTQYF. CDR3 coding DNA: TGCGCCAGCAGCCAAGAGTTAGGTACGCAGTATTTT.

The chain employs TRBV28 and TRBJ2-2; TRBD1 or TRBD2 may be the D gene (5 bases each). This CDR3 spans 17 amino acids. Trimming shortened V by 6 bases and J by 4 bases, and 21 bases separated the two germline ends. Germline loops: CDR1 MDHEN, CDR2 SYDVKM. The CDR3 spells CASSYITEPRGTGELFF. CDR3 sequence (DNA): TGTGCCAGCAGCTACATAACGGAACCGAGGGGCACCGGGGAGCTGTTTTTT.

Worth noting for this clonotype: At one of its ends the junction is not consistent with the germline gene, which may arise from a read error. The chain couples TRBV7-2 to TRBJ2-7, with 8 bases lining up with TRBD1. CDR1 and CDR2 (germline): SGHTA, FQGNSA. CDR3 length: 16 amino acids. The CDR3 sequence: CANSSYPRGRTYEQYF. The CDR3 DNA is TGTGCCAACAGCTCATACCCCAGGGGGCGGACCTACGAGCAGTACTTC. Drawing the rest from reference TRBV7-2 and TRBJ2-7, the complete variable domain is GAGVSQSPSNKVTEKGKDVELRCDPISGHTALYWYRQSLGQGLEFLIYFQGNSAPDKSGLPSDRFSAERTGGSVSTLTIQRTQQEDSAVYLCANSSYPRGRTYEQYFGPGTRLTVT.

In its sample, this clonotype was seen a few times. V gene TRBV7-2 combines with J gene TRBJ2-3, with unresolved D. Germline V gene sequence: CDR1 SGHTA, CDR2 FQGNSA. V was pared by 5 bases and J by 6 bases, with 15 bases between. The CDR3 consists of 14 residues. The DNA of the CDR3 is TGTGCCAGCAGCCCACCCTCCCTTCTCGATACGCAGTATTTT. Protein sequence: CASSPPSLLDTQYF.

Only a few counts were recorded for this clonotype. This chain links TRBV15 with TRBJ2-5, with TRBD1 as a possible D gene (5 bases). Trimming took off 0 bases at V and 4 bases at J, with 12 bases between the two ends. This CDR3 comprises 15 residues. Germline-derived CDR1 and CDR2 are LNHNV and YYDKDF (reference sequence). CDR3 residues: CATSRDRQSPETQYF. The CDR3 nucleotides read TGTGCCACCAGCAGAGATCGACAGTCCCCAGAGACCCAGTACTTC.

In this sample, this clonotype turned up many times. The V gene is TRBV12-3 or TRBV12-4, the J gene TRBJ2-7, with 10 bases identical to TRBD1. With 5 bases clipped from V and 6 bases from J, the junction kept 10 bases outside the gene matches. This CDR3 comprises 15 residues. CDR3 loop: CASSKGGTGDFEQYF. CDR3 sequence (DNA): TGTGCCAGCAGTAAGGGAGGGACAGGGGACTTCGAGCAGTACTTC.

As DNA, the CDR3 is TGCAGTGCTAGCCAACCTCAGGGTAGCAATCAGCCCCAGCATTTT. Amino acid sequence: CSASQPQGSNQPQHF. The rearrangement links TRBV20-1 to TRBJ1-5; D is perhaps TRBD1 (5 bases). V lost 3 bases to trimming and J lost 0 bases, with 12 bases between them. The CDR3 sequence is 15 residues long. Germline assignment: CDR1 DFQATT and CDR2 SNEGSKA (reference sequence).

The chain combines TRBV7-9 with TRBJ1-3; 7 nucleotides match TRBD1. Unmatched junction bases numbered 5, after V lost 2 bases and J lost 4 bases. Germline CDR1 and CDR2: SEHNR and FQNEAQ (reference sequence). The CDR3 runs 15 residues. CDR3 sequence (DNA): TGTGCCAGCAGCTTACCTAGGACAGGAGGAAACACCATATATTTT. Translation: CASSLPRTGGNTIYF.

There are a few counts of this clonotype. The CDR3 loop is CASSPGTGATSYNEQFF. In DNA, the CDR3 is TGTGCCAGCTCACCAGGGACAGGCGCGACCTCCTACAATGAGCAGTTCTTC. The chain links TRBV18 to TRBJ2-1; 8 bases agree with TRBD1. The V segment lost 2 bases and the J segment 0 bases; nucleotides outside the gene matches: 6. The CDR3 runs 17 residues. The germline V gene encodes CDR1 KGHSH and CDR2 LQKENI.

This clonotype was found a few times. The chain uses TRBV4-3 and TRBJ2-7; TRBD1 matches at 10 bases. Germline-derived CDR1 and CDR2 are LGHNA and YSLEER. Germline trimming cut 0 bases from V and 3 bases from J; bases unmatched to any gene: 8. The CDR3 loop spans 17 amino acids. In DNA form, the CDR3 reads TGCGCCAGCAGCCAAGAGTTCGGGACAGGGGCGTTCTACGAGCAGTACTTC. Amino acid sequence: CASSQEFGTGAFYEQYF.

This clonotype was picked up many times. The chain joins TRBV5-1 to TRBJ1-2, with no clear D. The germline V gene has CDR1 SGHRS and CDR2 YFSETQ. Trimming pared 4 bases from V and 8 bases from J, leaving 12 bases between. The CDR3 runs 12 residues. In DNA form, the CDR3 reads TGCGCCAGCAGCGACAACCCGGGGGGCTACACCTTC. This gives the protein CASSDNPGGYTF.